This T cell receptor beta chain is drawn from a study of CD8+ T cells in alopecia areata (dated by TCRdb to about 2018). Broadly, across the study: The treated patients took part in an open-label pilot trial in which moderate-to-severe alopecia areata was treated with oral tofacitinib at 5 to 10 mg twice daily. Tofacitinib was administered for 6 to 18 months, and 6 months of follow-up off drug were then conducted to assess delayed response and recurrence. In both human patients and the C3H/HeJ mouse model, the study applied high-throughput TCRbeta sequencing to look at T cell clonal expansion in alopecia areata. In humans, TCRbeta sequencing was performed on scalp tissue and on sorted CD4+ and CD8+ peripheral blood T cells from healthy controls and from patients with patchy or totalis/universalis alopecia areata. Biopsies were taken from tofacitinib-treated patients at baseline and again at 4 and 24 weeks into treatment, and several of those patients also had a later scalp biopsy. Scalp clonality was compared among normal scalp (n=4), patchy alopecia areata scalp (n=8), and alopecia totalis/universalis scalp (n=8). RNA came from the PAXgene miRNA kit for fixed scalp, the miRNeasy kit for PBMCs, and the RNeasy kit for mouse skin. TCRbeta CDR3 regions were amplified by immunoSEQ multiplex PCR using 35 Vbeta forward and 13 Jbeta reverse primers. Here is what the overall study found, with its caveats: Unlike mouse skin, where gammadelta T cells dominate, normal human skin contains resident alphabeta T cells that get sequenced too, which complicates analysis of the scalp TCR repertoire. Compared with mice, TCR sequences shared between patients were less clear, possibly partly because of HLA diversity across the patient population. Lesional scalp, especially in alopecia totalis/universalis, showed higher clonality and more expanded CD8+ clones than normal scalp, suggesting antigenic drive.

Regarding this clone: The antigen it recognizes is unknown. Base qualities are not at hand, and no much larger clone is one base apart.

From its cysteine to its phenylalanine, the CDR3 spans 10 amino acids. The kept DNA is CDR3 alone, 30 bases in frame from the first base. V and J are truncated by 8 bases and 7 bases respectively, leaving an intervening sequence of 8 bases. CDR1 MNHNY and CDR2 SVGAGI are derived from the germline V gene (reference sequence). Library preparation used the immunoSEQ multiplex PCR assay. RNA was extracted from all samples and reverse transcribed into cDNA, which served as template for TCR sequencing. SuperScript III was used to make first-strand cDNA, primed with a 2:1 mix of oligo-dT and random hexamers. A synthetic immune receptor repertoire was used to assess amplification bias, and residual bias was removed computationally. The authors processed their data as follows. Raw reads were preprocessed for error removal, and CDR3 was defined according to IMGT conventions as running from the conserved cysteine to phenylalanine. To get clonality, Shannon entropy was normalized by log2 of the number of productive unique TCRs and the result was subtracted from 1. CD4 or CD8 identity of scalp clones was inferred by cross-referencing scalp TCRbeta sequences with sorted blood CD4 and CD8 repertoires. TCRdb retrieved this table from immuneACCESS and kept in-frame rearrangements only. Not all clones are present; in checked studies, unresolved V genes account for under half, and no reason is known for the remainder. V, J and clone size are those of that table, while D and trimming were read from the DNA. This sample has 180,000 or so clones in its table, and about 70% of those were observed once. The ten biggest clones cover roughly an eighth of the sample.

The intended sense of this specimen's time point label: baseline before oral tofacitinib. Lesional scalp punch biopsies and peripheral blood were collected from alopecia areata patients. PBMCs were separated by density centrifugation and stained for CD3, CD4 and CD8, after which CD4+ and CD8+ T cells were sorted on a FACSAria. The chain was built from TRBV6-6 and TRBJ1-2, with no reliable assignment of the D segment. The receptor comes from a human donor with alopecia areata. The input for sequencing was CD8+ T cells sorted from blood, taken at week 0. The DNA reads TGTGCCAGCCTTTCCGGTGGCTACACCTTC. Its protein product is CASLSGGYTF.